This note documents a single T cell receptor beta chain sequence. Its recognized antigen is unknown. Base qualities were left out, and no much larger clone turns up one base away. TCRbeta CDR3 regions were amplified from genomic DNA by means of the immunoSEQ Assay, a bias-controlled multiplex PCR. On the study's bioinformatics: Nucleated cell counts per sample were estimated from amplification of reference gene primers within the assay. To quantify the absolute abundance of each unique TCRbeta CDR3 rearrangement, sequence reads were collapsed and filtered. For each sample, productive Simpson clonality was calculated by taking the square root of Simpson's diversity index across productive rearrangements. This immuneACCESS table, as held by TCRdb, lists in-frame sequences with V and J called but not all clones. Of the missing ones, under half trace to an unresolved V gene in checked studies; the others have no known cause. V and J calls and clone size are copied from that table; D and trimming were computed from the DNA. For this sample there are roughly 86,000 clones; roughly 86% appear just once. Roughly 5% of the sample lies in the top ten.

This sample was taken from a study of blood T cell repertoires in COVID-19 (dated by TCRdb to about 2020). Background for the entire study: Samples from collaborators originated in the United States, Italy and Spain and spanned both the acute and convalescent phases of COVID-19. The material from the prospective study consisted of cDNA or gDNA derived from T cells, B-cell-depleted T cells, or PBMCs. Deeply sampled blood TCRbeta repertoires from subjects exposed to, actively infected with, or recovered from COVID-19 were included in the dataset. The repertoires were released in a freely available public database meant as a resource for research on the immune response to SARS-CoV-2. The samples were drawn from two sources: the first 160 participants of the ongoing ImmuneRACE study, and 1,254 subjects contributed by 6 global collaborators. The sample metadata nearly always contained a de-identified subject ID, COVID-19 status, age in years and sex. Where HLA class I and class II types were available, the types were taken from metadata supplied by the sample provider, not from assay-based typing. The study at large found these results: Clinical and demographic metadata were provided uncurated, with the amount varying by source and participant.

The collaborating institutions used their own protocols to collect whole blood in K2EDTA tubes. For TCRbeta analysis, collaborator samples were shipped as frozen whole blood, as isolated PBMCs, or as DNA extracted from either sample type. V lost 7 bases and J lost 8 bases; the stretch between them is 12 bases long. From its cysteine to its phenylalanine, the CDR3 spans 13 amino acids. Of the read, only the CDR3 DNA is kept; its 39 bases are in frame from base 1. This clonotype originated in a man aged 50 to 60 with active or convalescent COVID-19. The chain couples TRBV12-3 or TRBV12-4 to TRBJ1-6; the D region possibly corresponds to TRBD1 (6 bases align). The sequenced sample consisted of peripheral blood. Here the CDR3 is given as CASKTGWYSPLHF. The nucleotides read TGTGCCAGCAAAACAGGGTGGTATTCACCCCTCCACTTT.